This entry lists 27 T cell receptor beta chains sequenced from one sample in a study of pediatric ulcerative colitis. Assay: immunoSEQ multiplex PCR; the TCRdb copy retains only in-frame clones and omits some. The repertoire has 30,000 to 45,000 clones, over 65% of them found once; the top ten carry roughly 20%. The sequenced material came from blood. Receptors originate from a girl aged 10 to 17 with moderate ulcerative colitis.

V and J are TRBV19 and TRBJ1-3; D is unclear. The CDR3 has 13 amino acids. The V end lost 3 bases, the J end lost 3 bases, and 6 bases lay between the germline ends. Germline V lookup: CDR1 LNHDA, CDR2 SQIVND (reference sequence). CDR3 nucleotides: TGTGCCAGTAGTATCACATATGGAAACACCATATATTTT. Residues: CASSITYGNTIYF.

The CDR3 spells CASSPLGGLMNTEAFF. In DNA, the CDR3 is TGTGCCAGCAGTCCCCTAGGGGGCCTAATGAACACTGAAGCTTTCTTT. The rearrangement joins TRBV27 to TRBJ1-1; the match to TRBD1 covers 7 bases. CDR3 length: 16 residues. Germline V gives CDR1 MNHEY, CDR2 SMNVEV (reference sequence). After removal of 5 bases from V and 0 bases from J, the junction contained 9 bases not matched to a gene.

The chain links TRBV7-3 to TRBJ1-5, with 11 bases that match TRBD1. This CDR3 is built from 17 residues. With 3 bases clipped from V and 3 bases from J, the junction kept 7 bases outside the gene matches. Germline CDR1 reads SGHTA; CDR2 reads FQGTGA. The CDR3 bases are TGTGCCAGCAGCTTCTCCCGGACAGGGGGCGACAATCAGCCCCAGCATTTT. This encodes CASSFSRTGGDNQPQHF.

CDR3 residues: CASSSGPPSGANVLTF. The CDR3 DNA sequence: TGTGCCAGCAGCTCGGGACCGCCCTCTGGGGCCAACGTCCTGACTTTC. The rearrangement links TRBV11-2 to TRBJ2-6; D is perhaps TRBD1 or TRBD2 (5 bases each). Per the germline V gene, CDR1 is SGHAT and CDR2 is FQNNGV. V gave up 4 bases and J gave up 0 bases, with 10 bases separating them. This CDR3 region has 16 residues.

The chain recombines TRBV7-2 with TRBJ2-7; D gene ambiguous. Between the trimmed V and J ends, which lost 1 base and 3 bases, there was a span of 13 bases. The germline V gene has CDR1 SGHTA and CDR2 FQGNSA. The CDR3 is 15 residues long. The CDR3, as DNA: TGTGCCAGCAGCTTAGTCTCCTCATCAAGCTACGAGCAGTACTTC. Translated, it gives CASSLVSSSSYEQYF.

This clone showed up just a few times. This sequence joins TRBV5-4 and TRBJ1-2, with D uncertain. The CDR3 covers 14 residues. Between the trimmed V and J ends, which lost 0 bases and 5 bases, there was a span of 11 bases. CDR1 and CDR2 from the germline V gene are SGHNT and YYREEE (reference sequence). CDR3 loop: CASSLELGGYGYTF. CDR3 nucleotide sequence: TGTGCCAGCAGCTTGGAGCTGGGCGGGTATGGCTACACCTTC. The full variable domain, its missing parts supplied by reference TRBV5-4 and TRBJ1-2, is ETGVTQSPTHLIKTRGQQVTLRCSSQSGHNTVSWYQQALGQGPQFIFQYYREEENGRGNFPPRFSGLQFPNYSSELNVNALELDDSALYLCASSLELGGYGYTFGSGTRLTVV.

The chain recombines TRBV9 with TRBJ1-6; no firm D call. The CDR3 is 13 amino acids. The V and J ends lost 0 bases and 3 bases respectively, with 1 base between them. Germline CDR1 SGDLS, CDR2 YYNGEE. The CDR3 coding sequence is TGTGCCAGCAGCGTAGGCTATAATTCACCCCTCCACTTT. It encodes CASSVGYNSPLHF.

V is TRBV5-8 and J is TRBJ2-6; weak D call: TRBD1 (6 bases). Germline CDR1 is SGHTS and CDR2 is YDEGEE. The CDR3 is made up of 17 amino acids. Between the trimmed V and J ends, which lost 5 bases and 3 bases, there was a span of 18 bases. DNA of the CDR3: TGTGCCAGCAGGACTGTAACAGGGCAATTTGGGGCCAACGTCCTGACTTTC. Its translation is CASRTVTGQFGANVLTF.

The V gene is TRBV5-1, the J gene TRBJ2-7; 10 bases fit TRBD2. V was clipped by 0 bases and J by 6 bases; unmatched bases: 12. This CDR3 region has 17 residues. Germline V CDR1 and CDR2: SGHRS, YFSETQ. The CDR3 loop is CASSLASSGSGFREQYF. The CDR3 bases are TGCGCCAGCAGCTTGGCGTCTAGCGGGAGTGGGTTCCGCGAGCAGTACTTC.

This clone showed up just a few times. The chain recombines TRBV7-2 with TRBJ2-7, with D hard to call. Germline assignment: CDR1 SGHTA and CDR2 FQGNSA. This CDR3 has 11 residues. Deletions cut 2 bases from V and 4 bases from J, with 3 bases between. The CDR3 DNA follows: TGTGCCAGCAGCTTAAGGTACGAGCAGTACTTC. As protein: CASSLRYEQYF.

The CDR3 coding sequence is TGTGCCAGCAGCCCTCGGGGCCCTTCCTACGAGCAGTACTTC. It is translated as CASSPRGPSYEQYF. The chain has TRBV7-2 and TRBJ2-7; D may be TRBD1 or TRBD2 (5 bases each). V lost 5 bases to trimming and J lost 1 base, with 12 bases between them. The V gene's germline CDR1 is SGHTA and CDR2 FQGNSA. The CDR3 totals 14 residues.

This clone came up once. The chain has TRBV28 and TRBJ1-4; D may be TRBD1 (5 bases). Germline V gives CDR1 MDHEN, CDR2 SYDVKM. Trimming cost V 4 bases and J 5 bases, with 14 bases left between them. CDR3 length: 15 amino acids. DNA of the CDR3: TGTGCCAGCAGTTCCGGAGGAGCAGGGAATGAAAAACTGTTTTTT. It codes for CASSSGGAGNEKLFF.

This chain joins TRBV20-1 and TRBJ2-5; perhaps TRBD1 as D (6 bases). CDR3 length equals 11 residues. CDR1 DFQATT and CDR2 SNEGSKA come from the germline V gene (reference sequence). V was pared by 6 bases and J by 1 base, with 6 bases between. The CDR3 DNA sequence: TGCAGTGCGACAGGCCAAGAGACCCAGTACTTC. This translates into CSATGQETQYF.

V is TRBV28 and J is TRBJ2-3; no reliable D call. The germline V gene encodes CDR1 MDHEN and CDR2 SYDVKM. The length of the CDR3 is 13 residues. V was cut by 3 bases and J by 5 bases, with 9 bases left in between. The DNA for the CDR3 is TGTGCCAGCAGTTTGGATCTCAAAGATACGCAGTATTTT. This gives the protein CASSLDLKDTQYF.

V is TRBV6-4 and J is TRBJ2-2; D gene uncertain. Trimming removed 5 bases from V and 0 bases from J, with 13 bases in between. Germline V CDR1 and CDR2: MRHNA, SNTAGT. The CDR3 covers 16 residues. The CDR3 sequence is CASSLRGSPNTGELFF. The CDR3 DNA reads TGTGCCAGCAGTCTACGAGGCAGTCCGAACACCGGGGAGCTGTTTTTT.

The CDR3: CASSQVIRRRSNTGELFF. The CDR3 DNA is TGCGCCAGCAGCCAAGTCATTCGGCGGCGATCGAACACCGGGGAGCTGTTTTTT. The chain carries TRBV4-3 and TRBJ2-2; no clear D gene. Germline CDR1 reads LGHNA; CDR2 reads YSLEER. Trimming stripped 1 base from V and 0 bases from J, with 15 bases between. The CDR3 totals 18 residues.

This chain connects TRBV5-1 to TRBJ2-5; D is perhaps TRBD2 (6 bases). V lost 0 bases to trimming and J lost 5 bases, with 8 bases between them. Looked up from germline, CDR1 is SGHRS and CDR2 is YFSETQ. The CDR3 loop spans 13 amino acids. The DNA of the CDR3 is TGCGCCAGCAGCTTGGTGGAGGGGGAGACCCAGTACTTC. Protein sequence: CASSLVEGETQYF.

This clone was recorded only once. The CDR3 spells CAWSGDIYEQYF. CDR3 DNA: TGTGCCTGGTCCGGGGACATCTACGAGCAGTACTTC. The J gene is TRBJ2-7, the V gene TRBV30; weak D call: TRBD1 (6 bases). CDR1 GTSNPN and CDR2 SVGIG come from the germline V gene (reference sequence). V lost 5 bases to trimming and J lost 3 bases, with 11 bases between them. CDR3 length equals 12 residues.

This clone is a singleton in its sample. The rearrangement joins TRBV7-9 to TRBJ2-3; no definite D call. There are 16 residues in the CDR3. Germline V CDR1 and CDR2: SEHNR, FQNEAQ (reference sequence). The V end was cut by 4 bases, the J end by 0 bases, with 14 bases between. The CDR3 reads CASSYSIRESTDTQYF. The CDR3 DNA is TGTGCCAGCAGCTACAGTATAAGGGAAAGCACAGATACGCAGTATTTT.

The V call is TRBV4-1, the J call TRBJ1-5, with D hard to call. This CDR3 comprises 21 residues. Germline V CDR1 and CDR2: MGHRA, YSYEKL. Trimming stripped 3 bases from V and 6 bases from J, with 33 bases between. The chain's CDR3 is CASSQEAVAGRYRISFQPQHF. The CDR3 DNA reads TGCGCCAGCAGCCAGGAAGCGGTGGCAGGTCGATATAGGATAAGCTTTCAGCCCCAGCATTTT.

This chain uses TRBV28 with TRBJ1-1; TRBD1 is a possible D gene (5 bases). The CDR3 is 16 residues long. V lost 3 bases to trimming and J lost 4 bases, with 18 bases between them. Per germline, CDR1 MDHEN and CDR2 SYDVKM. DNA of the CDR3: TGTGCCAGCAGTTTCCGCGGAGCAGGGCAGAGCACTGAAGCTTTCTTT. It is translated as CASSFRGAGQSTEAFF.

CDR3 in amino acids: CASSSEEGTYNEQFF. The CDR3 nucleotides read TGTGCCAGCAGCTCCGAAGAGGGGACCTACAATGAGCAGTTCTTC. The chain uses TRBV11-2 and TRBJ2-1; D assignment may be TRBD1 or TRBD2 (5 bases each). The V end was cut by 4 bases, the J end by 2 bases, with 12 bases between. Germline CDR1 and CDR2: SGHAT and FQNNGV. This CDR3 spans 15 amino acids.

The chain employs TRBV7-8 and TRBJ2-1; possible D gene TRBD2, 5 bases. The V gene's germline CDR1 is SGHVS and CDR2 FQNEAQ. CDR3 length equals 20 residues. V was pared by 3 bases and J by 9 bases, with 33 bases between. The CDR3 DNA reads TGTGCCAGCAGCTTTCGGTCAATAACCCCGAGGGCGGATACTAACGGTGAGCAGTTCTTC. This gives the protein CASSFRSITPRADTNGEQFF.

V gene TRBV27 combines with J gene TRBJ1-1, with D possibly matching TRBD1 (5 bases). V lost 6 bases and J 1 base, leaving 9 bases between the germline ends. Germline-derived CDR1 and CDR2 are MNHEY and SMNVEV (reference sequence). The CDR3 sequence is 13 residues long. The CDR3 nucleotides are TGTGCCAGCAGCCCAACAGGGAACACTGAAGCTTTCTTT. It is translated as CASSPTGNTEAFF.

This clone was seen once. The chain carries TRBV6-1 and TRBJ1-4, with D uncertain. CDR1 and CDR2 from the germline V gene are MNHNS and SASEGT. The CDR3 spans 16 residues. Trimming removed 4 bases from V and 6 bases from J, with 18 bases in between. The CDR3 region is CASSATPTHYDEKLFF. The CDR3 DNA reads as TGTGCCAGCAGTGCTACCCCGACCCATTACGATGAAAAACTGTTTTTT.

V is TRBV28 and J is TRBJ1-2; TRBD1 might be the D (6 bases). This CDR3 contains 14 residues. Germline CDR1 is MDHEN and CDR2 is SYDVKM. V was shortened by 6 bases and J by 4 bases, with 15 bases between the two germline ends. In DNA form, the CDR3 reads TGTGCCAGCAGCGTCTCAGGGGTCGGCTATGGCTACACCTTC. Its protein is CASSVSGVGYGYTF.

The chain links TRBV27 to TRBJ1-1; 7 bases agree with TRBD1. CDR1 and CDR2 (germline): MNHEY, SMNVEV (reference sequence). The length of the CDR3 is 13 residues. Losses at the gene ends were 3 bases for V and 4 bases for J; bases not matched to a gene: 2. The CDR3 DNA follows: TGTGCCAGCAGTTTGGCAGGGGGCACTGAAGCTTTCTTT. The encoded protein is CASSLAGGTEAFF.